The source of this TCR beta chain is a study of blood T cell repertoires in COVID-19. Profiling relied on immunoSEQ multiplex PCR, and the TCRdb table lists in-frame clones only, not all of them. Among approximately 150,000 clones listed, 70% to 90% were seen once. The CDR3 has 14 residues. Germline-derived CDR1 and CDR2 are SGHRS and YFSETQ. Unmatched junction bases numbered 7, after V lost 5 bases and J lost 6 bases. This rearrangement joins TRBV5-1 to TRBJ2-5; 10 nucleotides match TRBD2. The source is a human donor in a cohort sampled during active COVID-19. Sequencing used peripheral blood. The CDR3 spells CASSSSGSGQTQYF. CDR3 nucleotides: TGCGCCAGCAGTTCTAGCGGGAGTGGGCAGACCCAGTACTTC.